The next 31 T cell receptor beta chains were all read from a single sample in a study of tumor and adjacent non-tumor tissue in lung cancer. Three rounds of nested PCR, following a modified ARM-PCR protocol, produced the TCRbeta library. MiXCR, applied by TCRdb to the multiplex PCR reads, yields one record per CDR3 protein. The sample carries 70,000 to 90,000 distinct CDR3 sequences, 60% to 80% recorded once. No cell sorting was done before RNA was extracted from the tissue. Sequenced sample: lung tumor tissue. The receptor source for this set is a woman between 50 and 59 years old with non-small cell lung cancer.

As to this clonotype: Relative to the germline gene, one junction end is altered; a read error may explain this. The CDR3 bases are TGCAGCGTCGGCGGGGTCTCGGACACTGATGCTTTCTTT. Protein sequence: CSVGGVSDTDAFF. The chain joins TRBV29-1 to TRBJ1-1; perhaps TRBD1 as D (5 bases). This CDR3 is 13 amino acids long. CDR1 is SQVTM, CDR2 ANQGSEA, per germline.

As for this clonotype: A much larger clone differs by one base, so this may be a read error. The chain recombines TRBV20-1 with TRBJ2-5; 7 bases are shared with TRBD2. Germline V gene data show CDR1 as DFQATT and CDR2 as SNEGSKA (reference sequence). This CDR3 is 14 amino acids long. The DNA for the CDR3 is TGCAATGCTAGAGTGGGGGAGGGGCAAGAGACCCAGTACTTC. The encoded protein is CNARVGEGQETQYF.

This clonotype has only a few counts. Since a much larger clone is just one base distant, this may be a read error. The chain carries TRBV20-1 and TRBJ1-5; D gene uncertain. The CDR3 loop spans 13 amino acids. With 4 bases removed from V and 0 bases from J, the gap between germline ends came to 7 bases. Germline V gene sequence: CDR1 DFQATT, CDR2 SNEGSKA (reference sequence). The CDR3 protein is CSAIGISNQPQHF. As DNA, the CDR3 is TGCAGTGCTATCGGGATTAGCAATCAGCCCCAGCATTTT.

As to this clonotype: The junction differs from germline at one of its ends, possibly a read error. The rearrangement uses TRBV11-2 and TRBJ2-1; either TRBD1 or TRBD2 may supply D (5 bases each). CDR1 and CDR2 (germline): SGHAT, FQNNGV. The CDR3 covers 14 residues. CDR3 in amino acids: CTSNLDGGTSGQFF. The CDR3 nucleotides are TGTACCAGCAACTTAGATGGGGGAACTAGTGGGCAGTTCTTC.

The genes are TRBV14 and TRBJ2-2; no clear D gene. The CDR3 length is 12 residues. Germline loops: CDR1 SGHDN, CDR2 FVKESK. V was shortened by 4 bases and J by 10 bases, with 10 bases between the two germline ends. The CDR3, as DNA: TGTGCCAGCAGCCCATTTGACGAGGAGCTGTTTTTT. Amino acids: CASSPFDEELFF.

Details on this clonotype: A much larger clone is a single base away; this may be a read error. The V call is TRBV11-2, the J call TRBJ2-3; D is unresolved. V was pared by 4 bases and J by 6 bases, with 8 bases between. Germline CDR1 reads SGHAT; CDR2 reads FQNNGV. The CDR3 spans 12 residues. The CDR3 DNA reads TGTGCCAGCAGCTCCGGCCGGGATACGCAGTATTTT. Its translation is CASSSGRDTQYF. The variable domain in full, with the rest retrieved from reference TRBV11-2 and TRBJ2-3, is EAGVAQSPRYKIIEKRQSVAFWCNPISGHATLYWYQQILGQGPKLLIQFQNNGVVDDSQLPKDRFSAERLKGVDSTLKIQPAKLEDSAVYLCASSSGRDTQYFGPGTRLTVL.

The J gene is TRBJ2-2, the V gene TRBV4-1; D is perhaps TRBD2 (5 bases). Germline V gives CDR1 MGHRA, CDR2 YSYEKL. Trimming cost V 9 bases and J 5 bases, with 22 bases left between them. This CDR3 region has 16 residues. CDR3 nucleotide sequence: TGCGCCAGTAGCGAAGAAGGAGGTCTAGTGACCGGGGAGCTGTTTTTT. Protein product: CASSEEGGLVTGELFF.

The chain links TRBV12-3 or TRBV12-4 to TRBJ1-1; a weak D match, TRBD1 (5 bases). Trimming removed 4 bases at V and 5 bases at J, with 14 bases between. The CDR3 is made up of 14 amino acids. CDR3 amino acids: CASSWQGLRTEAFF. CDR3 nucleotide sequence: TGTGCCAGCAGTTGGCAGGGCTTGCGAACTGAAGCTTTCTTT.

The sample holds one count of this clonotype. At one end, the junction sequence differs from germline, possibly due to a read error. The V call is TRBV12-3 or TRBV12-4, the J call TRBJ2-1, with D possibly being TRBD1 (5 bases). The CDR3 is 13 residues long. The CDR3 loop is CASILARGNEQFF. The CDR3 DNA reads TGTGCCAGCATTTTAGCAAGGGGCAATGAGCAATTCTTC.

Points on this clonotype: In this CDR3 the conserved last residue, phenylalanine or tryptophan, is missing, so a read error is likely. V usage is TRBV12-3 or TRBV12-4 and J usage is TRBJ2-5; the D call may be TRBD1 or TRBD2 (5 bases each). The CDR3 contains 14 residues. The CDR3 loop reads CASRQGTEQETQYL. CDR3 bases: TGTGCGAGCAGACAAGGGACGGAACAAGAGACCCAGTACTTA.

Comment on this clonotype: The conserved closing phenylalanine or tryptophan is absent in this CDR3, likely reflecting a read error. The chain carries TRBV4-1 and TRBJ1-2, with 10 bases aligning to TRBD1. The CDR3 consists of 15 residues. The germline CDR1 and CDR2 sequences are MGHRA and YSYEKL. V dropped 0 bases and J dropped 10; count of bases not matched to a gene: 8. The chain's CDR3 is CASSQETGGGRDYTV. CDR3 in DNA: TGCGCCAGCAGCCAAGAGACAGGGGGCGGTAGGGACTACACCGTC.

In regard to this clonotype: This sequence may be a read error, since a much larger clone differs from it by one base. The chain carries TRBV20-1 and TRBJ2-7, with D perhaps assigned TRBD1 or TRBD2 (5 bases each). The length of the CDR3 is 13 residues. CDR1 is DFQATT and CDR2 is SNEGSKA in the germline V gene (reference sequence). The CDR3 nucleotides are TGCAGTGCCCTCCGGGACCAGACCTACGAGCACTACTTC. Amino acid sequence: CSALRDQTYEHYF.

Comment on this clonotype: A much larger clone differs by one base, so this may be a read error. This chain's CDR3 is CASSSGGPADTQYF. In DNA, the CDR3 is TGCGCCAGCAGCTCGGGAGGGCCGGCAGATACGCAGTATTTT. This sequence joins TRBV5-1 and TRBJ2-3; 8 bases line up with TRBD2. Germline CDR1 and CDR2: SGHRS and YFSETQ. Trimming cost V 3 bases and J 4 bases; bases outside gene matches: 4. The CDR3 sequence is 14 residues long.

Points on this clonotype: A read error may produce the germline difference seen at one junction end. The chain links TRBV6-7 to TRBJ2-7; tentative D call: TRBD1 (5 bases). TRBV6-7 is filed as an ORF, its function uncertain. This CDR3 region has 16 residues. The CDR3 bases are TGTGTCAGCAGTTCCGCAGCGCCTAGGGGTCCCTATGAGCAGTACTTC. It yields the protein CVSSSAAPRGPYEQYF.

In the case of this clonotype: One end of the junction varies from germline; a read error may be responsible. The chain couples TRBV10-2 to TRBJ2-1; 13 nucleotides agree with TRBD2. The CDR3 extends over 16 amino acids. Germline V CDR1 and CDR2: WSHSY, SAAADI. This CDR3 is CSSSESGTSGMNDQFF. CDR3 DNA sequence: TGCTCCAGCAGTGAGTCGGGGACTAGCGGGATGAATGATCAGTTCTTC.

This chain uses TRBV6-2 or TRBV6-3 with TRBJ1-1; D gene unclear. With 0 bases removed from V and 11 bases from J, the gap between germline ends came to 13 bases. In germline, CDR1 is MNHEY, CDR2 SVGEGT. The CDR3 has 13 amino acids. In DNA, the CDR3 is TGTGCCAGCAGTTACTCGTATGACGGGATCGCTTTCTTT. The encoded protein is CASSYSYDGIAFF.

On this clonotype itself: This CDR3 is missing its conserved last phenylalanine or tryptophan, likely due to a read error. The chain combines TRBV7-9 with TRBJ2-3; D remains unclear. The CDR3 consists of 16 residues. Germline CDR1 SEHNR, CDR2 FQNEAQ (reference sequence). V lost 6 bases to trimming and J lost 0 bases, with 16 bases between them. The CDR3 here is CASSPQEWESTDTQYY. The DNA for the CDR3 is TGTGCCAGCAGTCCTCAGGAGTGGGAAAGCACAGATACGCAGTATTAT.

For this clonotype: It is likely a read error, because the conserved phenylalanine at the end of the CDR3 is missing. The chain carries TRBV6-2 or TRBV6-3 and TRBJ2-5, with D perhaps TRBD1 (5 bases). Germline CDR1 is MNHEY and CDR2 is SVGEGT. V gave up 0 bases and J gave up 5 bases, with 10 bases separating them. CDR3 size: 14 residues. CDR3: CASSYSEGAETQYL. CDR3 bases: TGTGCCAGCAGTTACTCGGAAGGGGCGGAGACCCAGTACTTA.

About this clonotype: Lacking the conserved final phenylalanine or tryptophan, this CDR3 likely reflects a read error. The chain combines TRBV11-2 with TRBJ2-5; D not resolved. This CDR3 comprises 14 residues. Germline assignment: CDR1 SGHAT and CDR2 FQNNGV. CDR3 nucleotides: TGTGTCAGCAGCTTAGTAGGTCTCCAAGAGACCCAGTACTCC. As protein: CVSSLVGLQETQYS.

To note about this clonotype: At one end the junction does not follow the germline gene, possibly because of a read error. The CDR3 DNA is TGCAGTCCTAGTACCGGGATCGTCTCCTACAATGAGCAGTTCTTC. It yields the protein CSPSTGIVSYNEQFF. This chain uses TRBV20-1 with TRBJ2-1, with D tentatively TRBD2 (5 bases). This CDR3 contains 15 residues. The V gene's germline CDR1 is DFQATT and CDR2 SNEGSKA (reference sequence).

Concerning this clonotype: Just one base apart from a much larger clone, this may be a read error. The chain is built from TRBV20-1 and TRBJ2-7; TRBD1 matches 10 bases. Germline lookup yields CDR1 DFQATT and CDR2 SNEGSKA (reference sequence). The CDR3 runs 12 residues. The CDR3 nucleotides are TGCAGTGTTAGACAGGGGGCGCACGAGCAGTACTTC. It yields the protein CSVRQGAHEQYF.

This clonotype was recorded many times. A much larger clone lies a single base off, so this may be a read error. The rearrangement uses TRBV29-1 and TRBJ1-5; TRBD1 matches at 11 bases. The germline gives CDR1 SQVTM, CDR2 ANQGSEA. The CDR3 runs 16 residues. The CDR3 is CSVRTGTGGSNQPRHF. The CDR3, as DNA: TGCAGCGTACGAACCGGGACAGGGGGTAGCAATCAGCCCCGGCATTTT.

This clonotype has a single count. The junction departs from the called germline gene at one end, perhaps through a read error. The V gene is TRBV20-1, the J gene TRBJ2-5; 8 positions agree with TRBD2. CDR1 is DFQATT, CDR2 SNEGSKA, per germline (reference sequence). This CDR3 has 18 residues. This CDR3 is CSARIAGGAGHPHETQYF. The CDR3 coding sequence is TGCAGCGCTAGAATTGCGGGGGGAGCAGGCCACCCCCACGAGACCCAGTACTTC.

Turning to this clonotype: One junction end disagrees with the germline gene, perhaps due to a read error. The rearrangement joins TRBV20-1 to TRBJ1-6; TRBD1 is a possible D gene (6 bases). Germline V gene sequence: CDR1 DFQATT, CDR2 SNEGSKA (reference sequence). The CDR3 extends over 16 amino acids. The CDR3: CSTRFRTVSYNSPLHF. CDR3 sequence (DNA): TGCAGTACTAGGTTCAGGACAGTGTCATATAATTCACCCCTCCACTTT.

A word on this clonotype: Germline is not matched at one junction end, which may reflect a read error. The chain carries TRBV11-3 and TRBJ2-7; a weak D match, TRBD2 (5 bases). The CDR3 has 14 residues. Germline loops: CDR1 SGHNT, CDR2 YENEEA. CDR3 DNA: TGTGCCAGGAGCCTTAACGGGATAGGCCACGAACAGTACTTC. It encodes CARSLNGIGHEQYF.

In regard to this clonotype: The germline gene is not matched at one end of the junction; a read error may be the cause. The chain has TRBV6-6 and TRBJ2-5; TRBD2 matches at 7 bases. This CDR3 has 13 amino acids. The germline CDR1 and CDR2 sequences are MNHNY and SVGAGI (reference sequence). The CDR3 bases are TGTGCCAGCAGCCCTCCTAGCGGAGAGATCCAGTATTTC. Translating it yields CASSPPSGEIQYF.

On this clonotype itself: A read error may account for a junction end that differs from germline. J is TRBJ1-5 and V is TRBV10-2, with D possibly being TRBD1 (5 bases). Germline assignment: CDR1 WSHSY and CDR2 SAAADI. The CDR3 loop spans 14 amino acids. The chain's CDR3 is CANSESDIIQPQHF. CDR3 DNA: TGCGCCAACAGTGAGTCGGACATAATTCAGCCTCAGCATTTT.

A few counts support this clonotype. In this CDR3 the conserved last residue, phenylalanine or tryptophan, is missing, so a read error is likely. The chain couples TRBV12-3 or TRBV12-4 to TRBJ2-3, with 7 positions matching TRBD1. V trimming: 5 bases; J trimming: 7 bases; junction bases outside the gene matches: 12. The CDR3 spans 15 residues. The CDR3 DNA sequence: TGTGCCAGCAGTGACAGGGTGGAGGCAACGTATACGCAGTATCTT. It encodes CASSDRVEATYTQYL.

Concerning this clonotype itself: The CDR3 carries no conserved terminal phenylalanine or tryptophan, so it likely arises from a read error. V and J are TRBV6-2 or TRBV6-3 and TRBJ2-3, with no clear D. This CDR3 is 14 amino acids long. Germline CDR1 reads MNHEY; CDR2 reads SVGEGT. The CDR3 loop reads CASSYSCVTNTQYS. In DNA, the CDR3 is TGTGCCAGCAGCTATAGCTGTGTCACAAATACGCAGTATTCT.

On this clonotype: Germline and junction disagree at one end, which may indicate a read error. The chain links TRBV11-2 to TRBJ2-1; no definite D call. This CDR3 contains 14 residues. Germline values: CDR1 SGHAT, CDR2 FQNNGV. The CDR3: CVSNSGSADNEQFF. Written as DNA, the CDR3 is TGTGTCAGCAACTCTGGCAGTGCCGACAATGAGCAGTTCTTC.

A note on this clonotype: Possible read error: a much larger clone is one base away. V is TRBV20-1 and J is TRBJ2-7, with 7 nucleotides matching TRBD1. There are 14 residues in the CDR3. The germline V gene has CDR1 DFQATT and CDR2 SNEGSKA (reference sequence). V shed 7 bases and J 0 bases; nucleotides not matched to a gene: 9. The CDR3, as DNA: TGCAGTGTCCTAAAGGGACAGAGCTCCTACGAGCAGTACTTC. It encodes CSVLKGQSSYEQYF.